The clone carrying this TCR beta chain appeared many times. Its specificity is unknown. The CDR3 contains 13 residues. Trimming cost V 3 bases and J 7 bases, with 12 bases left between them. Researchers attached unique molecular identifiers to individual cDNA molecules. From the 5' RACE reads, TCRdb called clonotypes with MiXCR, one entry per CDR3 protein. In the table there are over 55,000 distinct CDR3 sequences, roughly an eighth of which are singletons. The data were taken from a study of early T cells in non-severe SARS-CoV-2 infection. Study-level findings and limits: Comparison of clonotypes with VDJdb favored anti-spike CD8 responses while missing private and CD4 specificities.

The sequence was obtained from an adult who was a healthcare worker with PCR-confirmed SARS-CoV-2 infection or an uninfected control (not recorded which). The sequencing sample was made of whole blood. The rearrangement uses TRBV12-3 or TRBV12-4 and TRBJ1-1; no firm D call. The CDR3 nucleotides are TGTGCCAGCAGTTTTCAAGGGTATAGTGAAGCTTTCTTT. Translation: CASSFQGYSEAFF.